This T cell receptor beta chain came from a study of post-analysis software for immune sequencing data. At the level of the study: As for disease course, relapsing-remitting, secondary progressive and progressive-relapsing multiple sclerosis were all included. Whole-study results and caveats: About five TRBV segments were more frequent in patients than controls; TRBV5-6, TRBV5-1 and TRBV20-1 belonged to this group. Controls significantly exceeded multiple sclerosis patients in normalized Chao1 diversity.

As concerns this clonotype: Its specificity is not known.

The authors incorporated unique molecular identifiers into the TCR beta cDNA libraries. The T cell input of roughly 0.9 to 11 million gave a few hundred thousand cDNA molecules. Using its own MiXCR run on the PCR reads, TCRdb lists one record per CDR3 protein. The table includes some 690,000 distinct CDR3 sequences, 55% to 60% detected once. Trimming removed 0 bases from V and 1 base from J, with 9 bases in between. CDR1 is ENHRY and CDR2 is SYGVKD in the germline V gene. CDR3 length equals 15 residues. The sequence derives from a girl aged 2 to 10 with multiple sclerosis. Source material: blood. The chain has TRBV10-3 and TRBJ2-5, with no clear D. The CDR3 is CAISESRRPQETQYF. CDR3 in DNA: TGTGCCATCAGTGAGTCGCGGAGACCCCAAGAGACCCAGTACTTC.